The source of this T cell receptor (beta chain) is a study of spatial heterogeneity in lung cancer (dated by TCRdb to the late 2010s). Broadly, across the study: Beta-chain transcripts were consistently detected in greater numbers than alpha-chain transcripts, which likely reflects a higher abundance of beta-chain transcripts. In the raw uncorrected reads, each unique combination of TCR and UMI appeared on average more than ten times. In non-small cell lung cancer, the study quantitatively compared TCR alpha and beta repertoires across several tumor regions, matched nontumor lung, and blood. Nonsynonymous mutation counts, determined by whole-exome sequencing of tumor tissue, were related to TCR repertoire features. At surgery, hundreds of tumor regions, around 67 matched nontumor lung samples and 56 PBMC samples were TCR-sequenced for both alpha and beta chains. Study-wide conclusions, independent of this receptor: Confirming at a functional level the hypothesis that regional TCRs recognize regional mutations was considered to require additional single-cell paired TCR alpha and beta sequencing. Ubiquitous expanded tumor TCRs were detected in blood more often at tumor resection than at routine follow-up.

Receptor amplification or capture employed 5' RACE. Sequencer: NextSeq 500. The TCR library protocol attached a unique molecular identifier to each TCR cDNA molecule to allow correction of PCR and sequencing errors. The authors' analysis ran thus. Decombinator tools were used for TCR identification, UMI-based error correction and CDR3 extraction. Expanded TCRs were defined as those above a frequency of 2 per 1,000, corresponding to the top 1% of the tumor frequency distribution. Renyi diversity was calculated using the R vegan package after each repertoire was subsampled 100 times to 5,000 TCRs. CDR3 similarity networks were constructed using string-kernel similarity of amino acid triplets, with links drawn between CDR3s whose pairwise similarity was above 0.82. In-frame beta chains were kept once TCRdb had trimmed the public reads at Q25 with fastp and called clones with MiXCR. Rows are combined by CDR3 protein, so each entry shows the most common genes and DNA. Clone size and V and J calls follow TCRdb, not the original study. The table for this sample lists 30,000 to 40,000 distinct CDR3 sequences; around 5% of them were counted only once. The ten largest clonotypes hold roughly 27% of the sample.

The sample's time point, from its label and the paper: sample taken at primary tumor resection. Samples were obtained from about 75 patients with early-stage, untreated non-small cell lung cancer from the lung TRACERx cohort. TCR sequencing used whole RNA extracted from tumor and nontumor lung tissue, or from cryopreserved PBMC samples, without cell sorting. A patient was chosen for TCR sequencing only when enough RNA was available from at least two tumor regions. The germline V gene supplies CDR1 SGHTA and CDR2 FQGTGA. The CDR3 starts with the cysteine, ends with the phenylalanine, and has 17 residues. Only CDR3 DNA is held: 51 bases, read in frame from base 1. The germline V end is reduced by 5 bases and the J end by 5 bases; junction bases left unmatched: 9. This clonotype was picked up many times. The antigen it recognizes is unknown. No quality values exist for individual bases; no much larger clone is one base distant.

Recombination linked TRBV7-3 to TRBJ2-5; 15 middle bases align to TRBD2. The TCR comes from a female donor with early-stage non-small cell lung cancer. Source: PBMCs, taken at surgery. The DNA sequence is TGTGCCAGCAGCCCTGGACTAGCGGGGGGGCCTGGGGAGACCCAGTACTTC. It codes for CASSPGLAGGPGETQYF.